Shown below are 6 T cell receptor beta chains from a single sample sequenced in a study of preoperative IRX-2 immunotherapy in early breast cancer. Assay: immunoSEQ multiplex PCR; the TCRdb copy retains only in-frame clones and omits some. Of under 20,000 clones listed, 70% to 90% were seen once; the top ten hold roughly 1.2%. Specified treatment: preoperative locoregional IRX-2 cytokine immunotherapy. The sequencing here drew on lymph node tissue, taken after IRX-2 immunotherapy. These receptors originate from a human donor with breast cancer.

The V and J genes are TRBV9 and TRBJ1-6; D uncertain. CDR1 is SGDLS, CDR2 YYNGEE, per germline. There are 16 residues in the CDR3. V lost 7 bases to trimming and J lost 2 bases, with 16 bases between them. The CDR3 reads CASGGRTGTYNSPLHF. CDR3 nucleotides: TGTGCCAGCGGAGGTAGAACGGGAACCTATAATTCACCCCTCCACTTT. Looking up the rest from reference TRBV9 and TRBJ1-6 gives the full variable domain: DSGVTQTPKHLITATGQRVTLRCSPRSGDLSVYWYQQSLDQGLQFLIQYYNGEERAKGNILERFSAQQFPDLHSELNLSSLELGDSALYFCASGGRTGTYNSPLHFGNGTRLTVT.

V usage is TRBV18 and J usage is TRBJ1-2; maybe TRBD1 (6 bases). This CDR3 comprises 14 residues. The germline V gene has CDR1 KGHSH and CDR2 LQKENI. The V and J ends lost 0 bases and 7 bases respectively, with 12 bases between them. The CDR3 DNA reads as TGTGCCAGCTCACCACCCGACAGGTGGAGTGGCTACACCTTC. Protein: CASSPPDRWSGYTF.

The V and J genes are TRBV10-2 and TRBJ2-6; D unresolved. The CDR3 has 12 residues. Trimming cost V 3 bases and J 5 bases, with 2 bases left between them. Per the germline V gene, CDR1 is WSHSY and CDR2 is SAAADI. The CDR3 reads CASSERANVLTF. The CDR3 DNA is TGCGCCAGCAGTGAACGGGCCAACGTCCTGACTTTC.

This clone has just one count. This chain joins TRBV6-8 and TRBJ1-5; 7 nucleotides line up with TRBD1. The CDR3 extends over 14 amino acids. Trimming cost V 5 bases and J 6 bases; bases outside gene matches: 7. Germline V gene data show CDR1 as MNHGY and CDR2 as SAAAGT. This CDR3 reads CASSRTGQSQPQHF. As DNA, the CDR3 is TGTGCCAGCAGTAGGACAGGCCAGAGTCAGCCCCAGCATTTT.

This clone was observed once. This chain links TRBV29-1 with TRBJ2-7; the D gene could be TRBD1 or TRBD2 (5 bases each). From germline, CDR1 is SQVTM and CDR2 ANQGSEA. The CDR3 is 12 amino acids. The germline V and J ends were trimmed by 1 base and 7 bases, with 11 bases remaining between them. The CDR3 loop is CSVEGGPGEQYF. The CDR3 coding sequence is TGCAGCGTTGAAGGGGGCCCGGGGGAGCAGTACTTC.

V usage is TRBV6-8 and J usage is TRBJ1-1, with D unclear. Trimming removed 0 bases from V and 3 bases from J, with 11 bases in between. CDR3 size: 15 residues. Germline V gene data show CDR1 as MNHGY and CDR2 as SAAAGT. DNA of the CDR3: TGTGCCAGCAGTTACTCCGGCAGTTCCCACACTGAAGCTTTCTTT. Amino acid sequence: CASSYSGSSHTEAFF.